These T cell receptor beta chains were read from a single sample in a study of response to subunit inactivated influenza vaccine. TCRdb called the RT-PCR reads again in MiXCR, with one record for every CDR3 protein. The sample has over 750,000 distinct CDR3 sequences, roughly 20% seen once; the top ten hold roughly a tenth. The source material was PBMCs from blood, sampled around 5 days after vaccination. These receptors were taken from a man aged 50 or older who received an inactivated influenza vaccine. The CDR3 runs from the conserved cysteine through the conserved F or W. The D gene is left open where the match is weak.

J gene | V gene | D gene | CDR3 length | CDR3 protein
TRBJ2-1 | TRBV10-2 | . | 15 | CASSEKRGRADEQFF
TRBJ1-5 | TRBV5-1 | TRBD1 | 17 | CASSPGPQTGDVQPQHF
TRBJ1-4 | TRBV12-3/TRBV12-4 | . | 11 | CASSLSEKLFF
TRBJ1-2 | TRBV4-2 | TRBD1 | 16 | CASSQTGTGGLDGYTF
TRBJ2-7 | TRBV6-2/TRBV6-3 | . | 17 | CASSSPRSGTHSYEQYF
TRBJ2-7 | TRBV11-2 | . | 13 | CASSLDRAAEQYF
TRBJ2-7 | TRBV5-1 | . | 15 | CASSLFAGAYYEQYF
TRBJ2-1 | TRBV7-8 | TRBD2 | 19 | CASSKAGTSGRGFYNEQFF
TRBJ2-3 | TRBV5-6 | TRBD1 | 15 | CASSLRQGSRHTQYF
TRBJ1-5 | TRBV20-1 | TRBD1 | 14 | CSARGTGENQPQHF
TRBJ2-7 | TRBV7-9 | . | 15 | CASSLAGQLFYEQYF